This note documents a single T cell receptor (beta chain) sequence. This record comes from a study of human T cells and chemical hapten exposure. Deletions cut 2 bases from V and 0 bases from J, with 8 bases between. There are 16 residues in the CDR3. The germline V gene has CDR1 SEHNR and CDR2 FQNEAQ (reference sequence). One entry per CDR3 protein, called by TCRdb with MiXCR from the RACE reads. The data show about 70,000 distinct CDR3 sequences, under 7.5% seen once. Time point: healthy volunteer bleed at 6 weeks. The study extracted total RNA from unfractionated whole blood. This TCR came from a female donor in good health. Some clones in this sample may be carry-over from other donors' samples. The V call is TRBV7-9, the J call TRBJ2-6; D is possibly TRBD2 (6 bases). Sequencing used whole blood. The CDR3 DNA reads TGTGCCAGCAGCTTACGGGGGAGCTCTGGGGCCAACGTCCTGACTTTC. This gives the protein CASSLRGSSGANVLTF.